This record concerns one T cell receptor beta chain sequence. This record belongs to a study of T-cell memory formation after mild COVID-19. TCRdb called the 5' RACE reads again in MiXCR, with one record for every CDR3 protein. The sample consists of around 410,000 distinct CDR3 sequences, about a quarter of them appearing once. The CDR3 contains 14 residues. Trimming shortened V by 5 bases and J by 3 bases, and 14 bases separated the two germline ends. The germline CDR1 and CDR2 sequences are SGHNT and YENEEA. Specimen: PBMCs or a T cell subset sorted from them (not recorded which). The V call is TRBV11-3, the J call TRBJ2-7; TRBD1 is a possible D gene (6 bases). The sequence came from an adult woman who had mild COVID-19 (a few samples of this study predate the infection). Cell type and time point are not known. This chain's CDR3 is CASSPTGLGYEQYF. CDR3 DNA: TGTGCCAGCAGCCCTACAGGGCTGGGCTACGAGCAGTACTTC. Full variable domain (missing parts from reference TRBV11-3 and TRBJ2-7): EAGVVQSPRYKIIEKKQPVAFWCNPISGHNTLYWYLQNLGQGPELLIRYENEEAVDDSQLPKDRFSAERLKGVDSTLKIQPAELGDSAVYLCASSPTGLGYEQYFGPGTRLTVT.